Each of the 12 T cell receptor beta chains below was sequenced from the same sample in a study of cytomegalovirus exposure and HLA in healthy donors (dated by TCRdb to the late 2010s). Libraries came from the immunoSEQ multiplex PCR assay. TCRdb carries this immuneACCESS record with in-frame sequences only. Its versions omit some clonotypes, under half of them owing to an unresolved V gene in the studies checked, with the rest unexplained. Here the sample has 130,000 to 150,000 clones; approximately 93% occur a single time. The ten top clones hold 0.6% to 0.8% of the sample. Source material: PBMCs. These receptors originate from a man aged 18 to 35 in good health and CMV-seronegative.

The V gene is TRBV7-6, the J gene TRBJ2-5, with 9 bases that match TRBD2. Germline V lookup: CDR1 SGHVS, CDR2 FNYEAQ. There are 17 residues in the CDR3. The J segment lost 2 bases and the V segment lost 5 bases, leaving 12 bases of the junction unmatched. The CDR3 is CASSPLAGGGPQETQYF. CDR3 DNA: TGTGCCAGCAGCCCCTTGGCGGGGGGGGGTCCGCAAGAGACCCAGTACTTC. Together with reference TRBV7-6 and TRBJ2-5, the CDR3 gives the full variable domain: GAGVSQSPRYKVTKRGQDVALRCDPISGHVSLYWYRQALGQGPEFLTYFNYEAQQDKSGLPNDRFSAERPEGSISTLTIQRTEQRDSAMYRCASSPLAGGGPQETQYFGPGTRLLVL.

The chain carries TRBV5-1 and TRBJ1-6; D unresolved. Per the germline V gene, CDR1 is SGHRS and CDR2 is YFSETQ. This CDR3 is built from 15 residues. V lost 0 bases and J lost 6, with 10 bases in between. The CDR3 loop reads CASSLVGEPNSPLHF. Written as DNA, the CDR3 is TGCGCCAGCAGCTTGGTTGGGGAGCCTAATTCACCCCTCCACTTT.

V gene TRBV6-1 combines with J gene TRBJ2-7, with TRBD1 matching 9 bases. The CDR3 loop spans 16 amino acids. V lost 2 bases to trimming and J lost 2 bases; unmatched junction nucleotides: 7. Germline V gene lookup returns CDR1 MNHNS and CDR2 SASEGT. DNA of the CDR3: TGTGCCAGCAGTGAATTCGACGGGACAGGGCCCTACGAGCAGTACTTC. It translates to CASSEFDGTGPYEQYF.

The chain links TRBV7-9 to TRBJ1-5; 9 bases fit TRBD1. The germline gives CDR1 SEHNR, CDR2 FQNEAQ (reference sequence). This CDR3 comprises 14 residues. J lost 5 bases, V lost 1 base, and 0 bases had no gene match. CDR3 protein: CASSLGTGDQPQHF. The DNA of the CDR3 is TGTGCCAGCAGCTTAGGGACAGGGGATCAGCCCCAGCATTTT.

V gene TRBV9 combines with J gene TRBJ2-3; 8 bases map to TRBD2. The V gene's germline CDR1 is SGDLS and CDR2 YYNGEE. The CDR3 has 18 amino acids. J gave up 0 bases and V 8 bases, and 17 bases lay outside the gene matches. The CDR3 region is CASSLGAGGGLSTDTQYF. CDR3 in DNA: TGTGCCAGTTCCCTCGGGGCGGGCGGGGGGCTTAGCACAGATACGCAGTATTTT.

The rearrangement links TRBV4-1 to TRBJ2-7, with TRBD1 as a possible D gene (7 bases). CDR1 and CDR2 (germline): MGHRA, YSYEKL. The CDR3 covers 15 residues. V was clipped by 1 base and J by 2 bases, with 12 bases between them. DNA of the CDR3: TGCGCCAGCAGCCAAGTGTCAGGGGGGACCTACGAGCAGTACTTC. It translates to CASSQVSGGTYEQYF.

Here the CDR3 DNA reads TGCGCCAGCAGCTTGAGTTGGCAGGGGAGCCAAGAGACCCAGTACTTC. Its translation: CASSLSWQGSQETQYF. The chain carries TRBV5-1 and TRBJ2-5; D is perhaps TRBD1 (6 bases). Germline-derived CDR1 and CDR2 are SGHRS and YFSETQ. The V and J ends lost 1 base and 1 base respectively, with 14 bases between them. This CDR3 is 16 amino acids long.

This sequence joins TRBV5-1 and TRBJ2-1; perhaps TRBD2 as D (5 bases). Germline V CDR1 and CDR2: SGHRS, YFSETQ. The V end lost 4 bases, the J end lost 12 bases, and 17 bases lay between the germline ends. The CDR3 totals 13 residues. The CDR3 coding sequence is TGCGCCAGCAGCCCCATTAGCGAGGCGGCGCAGTTCTTC. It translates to CASSPISEAAQFF.

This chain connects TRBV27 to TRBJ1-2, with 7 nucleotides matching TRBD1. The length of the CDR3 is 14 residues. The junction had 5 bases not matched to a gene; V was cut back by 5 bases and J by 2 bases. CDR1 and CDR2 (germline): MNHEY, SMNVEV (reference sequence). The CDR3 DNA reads TGTGCCAGCAGTCCCAGGGGGAAGAACTATGGCTACACCTTC. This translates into CASSPRGKNYGYTF.

The CDR3 DNA follows: TGCAGCGTTGAAAGGGCGGACAGTCTGACCTACGAGCAGTACTTC. Protein sequence: CSVERADSLTYEQYF. The chain joins TRBV29-1 to TRBJ2-7, with D possibly TRBD1 on 6 matching bases. V was shortened by 2 bases and J by 2 bases, with 16 bases between the two germline ends. The germline V gene encodes CDR1 SQVTM and CDR2 ANQGSEA. The CDR3 runs 15 residues.

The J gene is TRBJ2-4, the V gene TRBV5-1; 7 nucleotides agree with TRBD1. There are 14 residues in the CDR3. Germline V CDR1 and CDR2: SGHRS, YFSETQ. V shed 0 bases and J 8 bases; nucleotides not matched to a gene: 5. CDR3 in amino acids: CASSLGFQGDIQYF. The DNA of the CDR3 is TGCGCCAGCAGCTTGGGGTTTCAGGGGGACATTCAGTACTTC.

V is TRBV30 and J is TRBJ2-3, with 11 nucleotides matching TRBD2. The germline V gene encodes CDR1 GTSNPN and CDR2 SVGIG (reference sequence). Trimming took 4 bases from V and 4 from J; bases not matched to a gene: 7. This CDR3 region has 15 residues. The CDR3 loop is CAWTGLAGGADTQYF. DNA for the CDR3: TGTGCCTGGACGGGGCTAGCGGGGGGTGCAGATACGCAGTATTTT.